The entry that follows covers one T cell receptor beta chain sequence. It lacks a known antigen. No much larger clonotype is one base removed from it; base qualities were not supplied. The data were obtained in a study of T cell responses to AZD1222 COVID-19 vaccine (dated by TCRdb to the early 2020s). Regarding the complete study: AZD1222 recipients given second doses at about 4 weeks or at about 12 weeks were pooled, since spike-specific TCR depth and breadth were not found to differ between the two schedules. Trial participants were enrolled by age into subgroups of 18-55, 56-69 and 70-plus years, and around 140, 26 and 57 TCR-sequenced participants, respectively, were included in these subgroups. TCR sequencing covered some 240 trial participants: about 210 given two doses of AZD1222 and approximately 26 given two doses of MenACWY control vaccine. General conclusions and limits of the study: Participants were mostly white British, with more females than males. The authors suggested clonal diversity may have been underestimated. The 56-69-year group was small, and its depth increase did not reach significance, likely because of low power. The whole spike protein was spanned by vaccine-associated CD4 TCRs, and dominant responses were seen in regions 160-218 and 743-854. A significant rise in spike-specific TCR breadth and depth was observed after two AZD1222 doses relative to day 0 and relative to MenACWY recipients. Epitopes outside the regions mutated in the B.1.351 and B.1.1.7 variants were reportedly recognized by nearly half of the unique spike-specific TCRs. Conclusions about previously exposed vaccinees were limited because only six or seven AZD1222 recipients were SARS-CoV-2 seropositive at baseline. Because no day 14 peak-response samples were available, repertoires were characterized only after the peak T cell response.

The time point tag for this specimen amounts to: baseline before first vaccination. Vaccinee samples were obtained from the UK trials COV001 and COV002, which included a single-blind randomized controlled phase 2/3 trial of AZD1222 (ChAdOx1 nCoV-19) in healthy adults. For TCRbeta chain sequencing, PBMC samples were collected from trial participants at day 0 and at day 28 after the second dose. At the junction V is shortened by 3 bases and J by 4 bases; bases outside the gene matches: 4. Based on the germline V gene (reference sequence), the CDR1 and CDR2 sequences are MNHEY and SMNVEV. Including the terminal cysteine and phenylalanine, the CDR3 comprises 15 residues. This entry keeps only the CDR3 DNA: 45 bases, framed from base 1. The CDR3 regions of human TCRbeta chains were analyzed by immunosequencing. Per the authors' processing: Repertoire TCRs were matched against a reference library of SARS-CoV-2-specific TCRs generated with the MIRA antigen-specificity platform. Breadth meant the fraction of unique TCRs that were SARS-CoV-2-associated, whereas depth meant the fraction of total T cells that were SARS-CoV-2-associated. Using the MIRA data, every spike-specific TCR was mapped to the spike region that the TCR reacted to and assigned to either a CD4 or a CD8 class. Log10-transformed breadth and depth values were compared by one-way ANOVA with Sidak's multiple comparisons tests. The immuneACCESS repertoire file appears here via TCRdb, limited to in-frame rearrangements. These files lack a portion of the clones; in checked studies, under half of the deficit traces to unresolved V genes, and the cause of the others is not known. The DNA gave D and trimming, while V, J and clone size come from that table. The sample table holds about 76,000 clones, of which nearly 90% were seen once. The ten largest clonotypes hold roughly 10% of the sample.

This receptor chain uses TRBV27 and TRBJ1-5; 9 nucleotides in the junction match TRBD1. The sample in question was peripheral blood, obtained on day 0 of AZD1222 vaccination. This receptor was taken from an adult in good health. The CDR3 reads CASSFVGQGNQPQHF. The DNA reads as follows: TGTGCCAGCAGTTTTGTCGGACAGGGGAATCAGCCCCAGCATTTT.